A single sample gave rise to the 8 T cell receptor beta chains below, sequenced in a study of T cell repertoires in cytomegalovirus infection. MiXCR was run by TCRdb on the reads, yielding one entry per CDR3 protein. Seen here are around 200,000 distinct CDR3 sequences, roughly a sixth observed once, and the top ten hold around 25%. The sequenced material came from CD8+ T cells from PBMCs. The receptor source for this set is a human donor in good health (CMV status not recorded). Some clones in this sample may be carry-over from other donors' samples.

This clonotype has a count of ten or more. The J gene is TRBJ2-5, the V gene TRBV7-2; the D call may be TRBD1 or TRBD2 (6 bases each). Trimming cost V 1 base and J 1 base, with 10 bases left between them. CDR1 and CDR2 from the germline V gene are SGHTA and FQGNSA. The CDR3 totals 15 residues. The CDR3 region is CASSLGGGGQETQYF. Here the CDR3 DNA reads TGTGCCAGCAGCTTAGGAGGAGGGGGCCAAGAGACCCAGTACTTC.

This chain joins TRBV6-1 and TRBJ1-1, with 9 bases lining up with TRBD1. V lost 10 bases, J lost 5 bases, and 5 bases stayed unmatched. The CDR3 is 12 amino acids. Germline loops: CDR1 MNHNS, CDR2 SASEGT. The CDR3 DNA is TGTGCCACACAGGGGGCAGGGACTGAAGCTTTCTTT. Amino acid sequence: CATQGAGTEAFF.

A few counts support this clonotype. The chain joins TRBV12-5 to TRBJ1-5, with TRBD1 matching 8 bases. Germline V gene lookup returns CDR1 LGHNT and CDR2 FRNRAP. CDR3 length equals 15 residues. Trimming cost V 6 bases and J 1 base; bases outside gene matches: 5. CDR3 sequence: CASGSGQGSNQPQHF. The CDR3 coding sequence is TGTGCTAGTGGCTCTGGACAGGGAAGCAATCAGCCCCAGCATTTT.

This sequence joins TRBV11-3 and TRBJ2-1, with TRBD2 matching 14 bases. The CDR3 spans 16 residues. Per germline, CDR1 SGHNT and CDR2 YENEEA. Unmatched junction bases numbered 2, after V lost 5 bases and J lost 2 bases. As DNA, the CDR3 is TGTGCCAGCAGCCTGGGACTAGCGGGGGCCTACAATGAGCAGTTCTTC. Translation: CASSLGLAGAYNEQFF.

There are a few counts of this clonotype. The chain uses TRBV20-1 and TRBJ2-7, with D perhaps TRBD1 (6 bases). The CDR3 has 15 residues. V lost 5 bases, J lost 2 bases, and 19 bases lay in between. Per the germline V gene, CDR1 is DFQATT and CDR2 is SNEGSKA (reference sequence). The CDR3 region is CSARDLGATPYEQYF. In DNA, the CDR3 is TGCAGTGCTCGGGATTTGGGGGCGACCCCCTACGAGCAGTACTTC.

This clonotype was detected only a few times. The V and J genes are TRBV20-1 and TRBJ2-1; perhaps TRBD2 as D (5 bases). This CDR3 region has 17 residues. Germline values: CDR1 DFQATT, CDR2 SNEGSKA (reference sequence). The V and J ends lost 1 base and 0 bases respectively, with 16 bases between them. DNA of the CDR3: TGCAGTGCTAGAGGGCTAGTTTTGGGGAGCTCCTACAATGAGCAGTTCTTC. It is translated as CSARGLVLGSSYNEQFF.

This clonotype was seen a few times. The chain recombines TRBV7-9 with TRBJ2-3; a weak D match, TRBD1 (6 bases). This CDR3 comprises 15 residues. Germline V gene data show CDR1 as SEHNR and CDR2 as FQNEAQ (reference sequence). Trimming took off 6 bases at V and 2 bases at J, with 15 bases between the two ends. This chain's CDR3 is CASSFGQLSTDTQYF. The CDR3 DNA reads TGTGCCAGCAGTTTTGGACAGCTTTCCACAGATACGCAGTATTTT.

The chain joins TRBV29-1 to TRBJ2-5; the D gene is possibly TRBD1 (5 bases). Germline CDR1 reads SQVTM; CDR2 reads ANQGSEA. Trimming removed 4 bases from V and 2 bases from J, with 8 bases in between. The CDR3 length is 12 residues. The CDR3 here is CSVVQEQETQYF. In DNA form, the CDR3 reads TGCAGCGTTGTACAGGAACAAGAGACCCAGTACTTC.